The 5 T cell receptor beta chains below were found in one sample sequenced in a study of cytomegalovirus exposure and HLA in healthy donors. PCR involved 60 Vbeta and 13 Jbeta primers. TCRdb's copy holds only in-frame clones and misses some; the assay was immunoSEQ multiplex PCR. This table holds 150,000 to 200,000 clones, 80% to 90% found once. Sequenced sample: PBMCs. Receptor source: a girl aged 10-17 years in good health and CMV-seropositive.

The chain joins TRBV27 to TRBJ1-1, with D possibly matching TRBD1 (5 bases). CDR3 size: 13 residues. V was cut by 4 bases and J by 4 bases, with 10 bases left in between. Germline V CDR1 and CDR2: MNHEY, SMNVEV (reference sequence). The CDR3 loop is CASSWGGTTEAFF. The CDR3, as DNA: TGTGCCAGCAGTTGGGGAGGGACCACTGAAGCTTTCTTT.

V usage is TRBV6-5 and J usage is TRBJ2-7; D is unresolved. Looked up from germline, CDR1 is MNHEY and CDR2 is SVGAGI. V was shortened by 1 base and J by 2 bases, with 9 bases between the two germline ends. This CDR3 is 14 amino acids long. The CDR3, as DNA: TGTGCCAGCAGTTACTACGGAGTAACCTACGAGCAGTACTTC. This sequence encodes CASSYYGVTYEQYF.

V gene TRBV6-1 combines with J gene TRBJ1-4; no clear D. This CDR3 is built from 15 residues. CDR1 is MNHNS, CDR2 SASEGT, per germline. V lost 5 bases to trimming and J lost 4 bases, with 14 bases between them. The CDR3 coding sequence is TGTGCCAGCAGTCCCCGACAAATGATTAATGAAAAACTGTTTTTT. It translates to CASSPRQMINEKLFF.

CDR3 coding DNA: TGTGCCAGTAGTATTACTCAGGCCTACGAGCAGTACTTC. Its protein is CASSITQAYEQYF. The chain has TRBV19 and TRBJ2-7; D uncertain. Trimming shortened V by 3 bases and J by 2 bases, and 8 bases separated the two germline ends. The CDR3 totals 13 residues. Germline CDR1 is LNHDA and CDR2 is SQIVND (reference sequence).

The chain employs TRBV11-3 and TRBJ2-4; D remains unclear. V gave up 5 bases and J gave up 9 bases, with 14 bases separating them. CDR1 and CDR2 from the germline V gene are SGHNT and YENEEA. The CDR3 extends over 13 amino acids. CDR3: CASSLSAPGIQYF. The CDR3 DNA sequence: TGTGCCAGCAGCCTCTCGGCCCCAGGCATTCAGTACTTC. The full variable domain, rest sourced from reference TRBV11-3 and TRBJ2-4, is EAGVVQSPRYKIIEKKQPVAFWCNPISGHNTLYWYLQNLGQGPELLIRYENEEAVDDSQLPKDRFSAERLKGVDSTLKIQPAELGDSAVYLCASSLSAPGIQYFGAGTRLSVL.